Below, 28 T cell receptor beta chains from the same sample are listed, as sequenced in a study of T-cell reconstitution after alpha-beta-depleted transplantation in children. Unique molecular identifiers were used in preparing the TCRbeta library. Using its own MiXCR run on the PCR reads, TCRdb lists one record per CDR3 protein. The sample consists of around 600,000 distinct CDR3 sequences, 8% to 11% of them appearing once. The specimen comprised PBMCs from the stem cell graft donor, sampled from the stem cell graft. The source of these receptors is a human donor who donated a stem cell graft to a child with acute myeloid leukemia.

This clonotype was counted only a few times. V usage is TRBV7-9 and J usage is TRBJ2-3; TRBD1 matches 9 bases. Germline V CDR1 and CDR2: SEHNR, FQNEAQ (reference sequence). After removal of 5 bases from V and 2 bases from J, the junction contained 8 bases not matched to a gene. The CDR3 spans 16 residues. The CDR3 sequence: CASSPPGQGSTDTQYF. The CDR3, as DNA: TGTGCCAGCAGCCCTCCGGGACAGGGATCCACAGATACGCAGTATTTT. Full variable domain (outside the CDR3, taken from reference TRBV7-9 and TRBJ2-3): DTGVSQNPRHKITKRGQNVTFRCDPISEHNRLYWYRQTLGQGPEFLTYFQNEAQLEKSRLLSDRFSAERPKGSFSTLEIQRTEQGDSAMYLCASSPPGQGSTDTQYFGPGTRLTVL.

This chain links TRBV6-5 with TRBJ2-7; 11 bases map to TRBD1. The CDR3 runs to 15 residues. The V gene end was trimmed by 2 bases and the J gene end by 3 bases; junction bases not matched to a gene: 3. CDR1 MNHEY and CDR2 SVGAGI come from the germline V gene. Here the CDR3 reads CASSYTGTGGYEQYF. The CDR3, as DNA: TGTGCCAGCAGTTACACCGGGACAGGGGGCTACGAGCAGTACTTC.

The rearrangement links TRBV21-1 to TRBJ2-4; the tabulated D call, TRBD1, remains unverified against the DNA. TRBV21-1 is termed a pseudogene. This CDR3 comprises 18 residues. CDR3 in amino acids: CASSNVCREIPAKNIQYF. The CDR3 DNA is TGTGCCAGCAGCAACGTGTGCCGGGAGATACCTGCCAAAAACATTCAGTACTTC.

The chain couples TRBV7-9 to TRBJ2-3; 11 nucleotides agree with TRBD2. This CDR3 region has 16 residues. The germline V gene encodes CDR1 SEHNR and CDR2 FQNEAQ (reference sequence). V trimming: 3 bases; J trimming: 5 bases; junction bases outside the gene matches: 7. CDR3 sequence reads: CASSFISGRAEDTQYF. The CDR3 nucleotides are TGTGCCAGCAGCTTCATTAGCGGGAGGGCCGAAGATACGCAGTATTTT.

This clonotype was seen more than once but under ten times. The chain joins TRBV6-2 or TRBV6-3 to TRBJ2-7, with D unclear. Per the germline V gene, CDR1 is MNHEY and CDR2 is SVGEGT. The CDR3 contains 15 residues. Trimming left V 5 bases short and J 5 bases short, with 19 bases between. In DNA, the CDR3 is TGTGCCAGCAGTGCCCAGGTGAGGTCCTGGGACGAGCAGTACTTC. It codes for CASSAQVRSWDEQYF.

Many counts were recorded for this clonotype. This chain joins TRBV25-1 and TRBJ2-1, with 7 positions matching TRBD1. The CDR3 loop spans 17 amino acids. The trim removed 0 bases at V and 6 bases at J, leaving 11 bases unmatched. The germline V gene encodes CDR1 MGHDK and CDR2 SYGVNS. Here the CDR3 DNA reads TGTGCCAGCAGTGAATATCCATCCTTGAGGGGGCTCAATGAGCAGTTCTTC. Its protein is CASSEYPSLRGLNEQFF.

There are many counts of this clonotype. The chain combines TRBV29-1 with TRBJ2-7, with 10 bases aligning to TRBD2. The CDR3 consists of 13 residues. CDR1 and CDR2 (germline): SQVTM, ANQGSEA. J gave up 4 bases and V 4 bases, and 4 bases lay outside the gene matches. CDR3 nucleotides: TGCAGCGTTGCCCCTAGCGGGGGATACGAGCAGTACTTC. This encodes CSVAPSGGYEQYF.

In DNA form, the CDR3 reads TGTGCCAGCAGCTACAGTAGCGGGAGAGTCCCCTACGAGCAGTACTTC. Amino acid sequence: CASSYSSGRVPYEQYF. The chain combines TRBV7-2 with TRBJ2-7; 9 nucleotides agree with TRBD2. The CDR3 has 16 residues. Germline CDR1 reads SGHTA; CDR2 reads FQGNSA. V gave up 4 bases and J gave up 2 bases; unmatched junction bases: 9.

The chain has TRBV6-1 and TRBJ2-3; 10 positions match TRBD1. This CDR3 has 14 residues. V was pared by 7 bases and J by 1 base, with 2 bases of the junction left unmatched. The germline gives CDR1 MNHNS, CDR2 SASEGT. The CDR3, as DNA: TGTGCCAGCAAAGGGACAGGGGGCACAGATACGCAGTATTTT. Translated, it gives CASKGTGGTDTQYF.

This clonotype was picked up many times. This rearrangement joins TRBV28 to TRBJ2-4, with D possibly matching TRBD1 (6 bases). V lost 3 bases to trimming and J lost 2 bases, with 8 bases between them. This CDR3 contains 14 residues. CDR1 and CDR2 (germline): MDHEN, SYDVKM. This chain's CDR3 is CASSLGTTKNIQYF. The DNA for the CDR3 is TGTGCCAGCAGTTTGGGGACAACCAAAAACATTCAGTACTTC. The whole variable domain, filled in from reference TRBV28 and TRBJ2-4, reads DVKVTQSSRYLVKRTGEKVFLECVQDMDHENMFWYRQDPGLGLRLIYFSYDVKMKEKGDIPEGYSVSREKKERFSLILESASTNQTSMYLCASSLGTTKNIQYFGAGTRLSVL.

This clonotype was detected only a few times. CDR3 DNA: TGTGCCAGCAGCCCCACTCGACTAGCCGCTGAGCAGTTCTTC. It yields the protein CASSPTRLAAEQFF. This chain connects TRBV7-2 to TRBJ2-1; 7 nucleotides match TRBD2. V was pared by 5 bases and J by 9 bases, with 10 bases of the junction left unmatched. Germline loops: CDR1 SGHTA, CDR2 FQGNSA. The CDR3 contains 14 residues.

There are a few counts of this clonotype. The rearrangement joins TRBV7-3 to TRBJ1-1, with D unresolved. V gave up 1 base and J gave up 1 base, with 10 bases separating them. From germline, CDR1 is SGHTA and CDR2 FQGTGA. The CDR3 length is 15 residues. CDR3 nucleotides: TGTGCCAGCAGCTTAAGCCCCGCCACGAACACTGAAGCTTTCTTT. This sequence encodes CASSLSPATNTEAFF.

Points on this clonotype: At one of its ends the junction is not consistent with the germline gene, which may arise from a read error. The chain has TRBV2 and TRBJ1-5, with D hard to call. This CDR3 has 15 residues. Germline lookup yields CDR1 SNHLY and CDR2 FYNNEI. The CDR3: CASSEAAASNQPQHF. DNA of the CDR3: TGTGCCAGCAGTGAAGCGGCCGCGAGCAATCAGCCCCAACATTTT.

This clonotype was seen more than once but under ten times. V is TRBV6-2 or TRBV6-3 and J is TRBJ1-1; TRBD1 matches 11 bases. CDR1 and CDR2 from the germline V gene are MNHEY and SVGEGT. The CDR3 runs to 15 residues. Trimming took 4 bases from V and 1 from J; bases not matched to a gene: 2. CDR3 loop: CASSSGQGANTEAFF. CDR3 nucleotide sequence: TGTGCCAGCAGTTCAGGACAGGGGGCGAACACTGAAGCTTTCTTT.

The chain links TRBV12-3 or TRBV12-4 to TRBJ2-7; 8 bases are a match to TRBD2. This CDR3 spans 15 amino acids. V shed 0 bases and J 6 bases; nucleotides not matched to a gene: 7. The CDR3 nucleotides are TGTGCCAGCAGTTTAGCGCTGAGCGGGAGTCGCGAGCAGTACTTC. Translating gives CASSLALSGSREQYF.

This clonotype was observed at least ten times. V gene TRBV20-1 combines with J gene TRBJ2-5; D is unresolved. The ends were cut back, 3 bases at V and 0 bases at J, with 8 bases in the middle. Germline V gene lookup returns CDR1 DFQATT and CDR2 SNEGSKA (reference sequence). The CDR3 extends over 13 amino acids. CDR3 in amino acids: CSARGGDQETQYF. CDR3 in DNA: TGCAGTGCTAGGGGTGGAGACCAAGAGACCCAGTACTTC.

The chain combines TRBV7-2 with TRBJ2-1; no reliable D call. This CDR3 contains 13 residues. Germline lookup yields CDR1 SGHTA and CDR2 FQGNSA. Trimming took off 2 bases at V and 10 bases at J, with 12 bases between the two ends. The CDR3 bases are TGTGCCAGCAGCTTACAAGTTACCTTGGAGCAGTTCTTC. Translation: CASSLQVTLEQFF.

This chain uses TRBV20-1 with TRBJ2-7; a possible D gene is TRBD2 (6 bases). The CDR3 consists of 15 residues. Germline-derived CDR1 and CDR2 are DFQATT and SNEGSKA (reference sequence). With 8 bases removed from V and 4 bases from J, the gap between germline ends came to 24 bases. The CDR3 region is CSPEPGFRTTYEQYF. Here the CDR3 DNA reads TGCAGTCCAGAACCCGGATTTAGGACTACTTACGAGCAGTACTTC.

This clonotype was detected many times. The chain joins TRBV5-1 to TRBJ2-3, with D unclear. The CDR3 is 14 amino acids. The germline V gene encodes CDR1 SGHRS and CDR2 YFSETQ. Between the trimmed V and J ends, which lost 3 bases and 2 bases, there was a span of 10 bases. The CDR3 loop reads CASSSTEITDTQYF. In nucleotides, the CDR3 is TGCGCCAGCAGCTCTACAGAGATCACAGATACGCAGTATTTT. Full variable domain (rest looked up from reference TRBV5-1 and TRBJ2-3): KAGVTQTPRYLIKTRGQQVTLSCSPISGHRSVSWYQQTPGQGLQFLFEYFSETQRNKGNFPGRFSGRQFSNSRSEMNVSTLELGDSALYLCASSSTEITDTQYFGPGTRLTVL.

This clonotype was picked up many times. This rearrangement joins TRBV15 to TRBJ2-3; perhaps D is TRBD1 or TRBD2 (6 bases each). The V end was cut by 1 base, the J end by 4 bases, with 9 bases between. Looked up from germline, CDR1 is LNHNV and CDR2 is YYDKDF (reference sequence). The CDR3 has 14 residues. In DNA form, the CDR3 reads TGTGCCACCAGCAGAGGAGGGGGGCCAGATACGCAGTATTTT. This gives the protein CATSRGGGPDTQYF.

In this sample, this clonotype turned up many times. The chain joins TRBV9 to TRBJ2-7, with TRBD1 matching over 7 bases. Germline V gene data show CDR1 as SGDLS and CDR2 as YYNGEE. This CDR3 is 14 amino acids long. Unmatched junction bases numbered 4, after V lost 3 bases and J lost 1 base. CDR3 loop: CASSARDRSYEQYF. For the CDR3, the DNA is TGTGCCAGCAGCGCCCGGGACAGATCCTACGAGCAGTACTTC.

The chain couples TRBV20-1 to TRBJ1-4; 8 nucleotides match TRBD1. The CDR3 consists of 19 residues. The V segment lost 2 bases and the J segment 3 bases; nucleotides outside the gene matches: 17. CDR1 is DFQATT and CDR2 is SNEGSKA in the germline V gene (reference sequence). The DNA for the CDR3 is TGCAGTGCTAGAAAGTTTCCCGGACAGGGTACGGATTCTAATGAAAAACTGTTTTTT. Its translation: CSARKFPGQGTDSNEKLFF.

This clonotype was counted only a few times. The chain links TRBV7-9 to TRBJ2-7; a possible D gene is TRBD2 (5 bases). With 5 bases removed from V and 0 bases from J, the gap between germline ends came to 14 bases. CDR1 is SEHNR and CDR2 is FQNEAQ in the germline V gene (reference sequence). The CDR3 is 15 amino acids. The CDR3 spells CASSPSAGYSYEQYF. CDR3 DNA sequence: TGTGCCAGCAGCCCATCGGCGGGCTACTCCTACGAGCAGTACTTC.

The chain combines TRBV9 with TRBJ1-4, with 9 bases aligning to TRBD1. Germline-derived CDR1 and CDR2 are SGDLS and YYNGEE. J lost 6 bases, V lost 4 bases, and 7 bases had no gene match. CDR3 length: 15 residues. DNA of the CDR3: TGTGCCAGCAGCAGGGGGGGACAGGGTGATGAAAAACTGTTTTTT. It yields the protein CASSRGGQGDEKLFF.

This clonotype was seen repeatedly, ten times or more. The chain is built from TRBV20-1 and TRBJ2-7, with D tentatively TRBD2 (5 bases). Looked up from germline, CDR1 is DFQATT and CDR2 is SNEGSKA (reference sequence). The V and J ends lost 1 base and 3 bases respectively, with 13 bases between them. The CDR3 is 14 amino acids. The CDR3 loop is CSARAPGFGYEQYF. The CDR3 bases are TGCAGTGCTAGAGCTCCGGGGTTTGGCTACGAGCAGTACTTC.

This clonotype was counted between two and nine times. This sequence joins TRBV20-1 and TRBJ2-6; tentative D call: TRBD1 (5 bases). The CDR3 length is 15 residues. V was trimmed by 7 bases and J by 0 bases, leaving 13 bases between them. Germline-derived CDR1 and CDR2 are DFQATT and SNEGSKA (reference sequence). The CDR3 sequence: CSVSGAVSGANVLTF. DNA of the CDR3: TGCAGTGTTTCTGGGGCCGTCTCTGGGGCCAACGTCCTGACTTTC.

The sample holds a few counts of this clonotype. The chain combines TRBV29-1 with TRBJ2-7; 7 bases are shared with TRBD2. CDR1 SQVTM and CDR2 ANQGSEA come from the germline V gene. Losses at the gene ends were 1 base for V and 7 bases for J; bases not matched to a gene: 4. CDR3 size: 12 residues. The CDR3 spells CSVEAAGREQYF. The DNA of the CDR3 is TGCAGCGTTGAAGCGGCCGGGAGGGAGCAGTACTTC.

CDR3 sequence (DNA): TGCAGCGTTGGGACTAGCGGGAGGACCAACACCGGGGAGCTGTTTTTT. Translation gives CSVGTSGRTNTGELFF. The chain employs TRBV29-1 and TRBJ2-2; TRBD2 aligns across 14 bases. J gave up 2 bases and V 4 bases, and 3 bases lay outside the gene matches. The CDR3 has 16 amino acids. Germline V gene data show CDR1 as SQVTM and CDR2 as ANQGSEA.